The TCR beta chain under discussion was sequenced for a study of blood T cell repertoires in COVID-19. Study-level information: The United States, Italy and Spain provided the acute and convalescent COVID-19 samples. Nucleic acid was either cDNA or gDNA, and it came from T cells, B-cell-depleted T cells, or PBMCs.

V was shortened by 8 bases and J by 0 bases, with 14 bases between the two germline ends. CDR3 length: 16 amino acids. The germline CDR1 and CDR2 sequences are MDHEN and SYDVKM. Methods used by the authors: Estimation of nucleated cell counts relied on the amplification of reference gene primers. Method: immunoSEQ multiplex PCR; TCRdb's copy keeps in-frame clones and lacks some. The D gene and trimming were derived from the DNA, and the V and J assignments and clone size from that table. The table records about 200,000 clones, 86% of them present only once. The sequence derives from a man aged 25-40 years who had recovered from COVID-19. Sequenced input: peripheral blood. V and J are TRBV28 and TRBJ2-6; TRBD2 might be the D (7 bases). The CDR3 is CASDRGAASGANVLTF. The CDR3 DNA is TGTGCCAGCGACCGGGGGGCGGCCTCTGGGGCCAACGTCCTGACTTTC.